What follows is one TCR beta chain and its context. The antigen is undetermined. Repertoires were generated with immunoSEQ multiplex PCR, while TCRdb's copy carries only in-frame clones and drops some. Of more than 100,000 clones listed, about 90% are singletons. This entry belongs to a study of T cell responses to AZD1222 COVID-19 vaccine. Study context: Second doses at about 4 or about 12 weeks were pooled. General observations from the study: Spike-wide coverage was observed for vaccine-associated CD4 TCRs, with dominant responses at 160-218 and 743-854. There were mostly white British donors and more females than males, and clonal diversity was possibly underestimated.

The V and J ends lost 2 bases and 4 bases respectively, with 9 bases between them. Germline V lookup: CDR1 SGHAT, CDR2 FQNNGV. The length of the CDR3 is 13 residues. This receptor was obtained from an adult in good health. The chain recombines TRBV11-2 with TRBJ2-7; D remains ambiguous. The sample consisted of peripheral blood, taken on day 0 of AZD1222 vaccination. The CDR3 reads CASSLHAKYEQYF. The CDR3 DNA is TGTGCCAGCAGCTTACACGCTAAATACGAGCAGTACTTC.